Below are 14 T cell receptor beta chains sequenced from a single sample in a study of blood T cells in healthy people across ages. A second 7 to 11 cycle PCR used barcoded and J-beta primers. TCRdb used MiXCR to reprocess the 5' RACE reads, holding one entry per CDR3 protein. The profile shows about 780,000 distinct CDR3 sequences, less than 80% of them singletons. The sequenced material came from blood. Source of these receptors: a man aged 25 to 40 in good health.

This chain connects TRBV4-3 to TRBJ2-1, with D perhaps TRBD1 or TRBD2 (5 bases each). Trimming pared 0 bases from V and 8 bases from J, leaving 14 bases between. The V gene's germline CDR1 is LGHNA and CDR2 YSLEER. The CDR3 length is 15 residues. The CDR3 bases are TGCGCCAGCAGCCAAGAGGGGACCCCGAGGGATGAGCAGTTCTTC. Protein product: CASSQEGTPRDEQFF.

This clonotype appeared a few times. The chain employs TRBV27 and TRBJ2-1, with D unclear. This CDR3 comprises 14 residues. Trimming took 2 bases from V and 7 from J, leaving 12 bases between them. Germline CDR1 and CDR2: MNHEY and SMNVEV (reference sequence). The CDR3 loop is CASSLGRRRNEQFF. The CDR3 region has the DNA TGTGCCAGCAGTTTAGGACGCCGGAGAAATGAGCAGTTCTTC.

The rearrangement joins TRBV5-1 to TRBJ2-3, with 9 bases identical to TRBD1. The CDR3 has 16 amino acids. The trim removed 4 bases at V and 1 base at J, leaving 7 bases unmatched. Germline-derived CDR1 and CDR2 are SGHRS and YFSETQ. CDR3 nucleotide sequence: TGCGCCAGCAGCGGGCGGGGACAGGGAGGCACAGATACGCAGTATTTT. It is translated as CASSGRGQGGTDTQYF.

This clonotype was found once. The chain joins TRBV20-1 to TRBJ2-7, with TRBD2 identical over 8 bases. The CDR3 runs 15 residues. J was trimmed by 6 bases and V by 2 bases; bases with no gene match: 12. Per germline, CDR1 DFQATT and CDR2 SNEGSKA (reference sequence). CDR3 loop: CSARPLRGGYSEQYF. DNA for the CDR3: TGCAGTGCTAGACCCCTCCGGGGGGGTTACAGCGAGCAGTACTTC.

The V gene is TRBV6-2 or TRBV6-3, the J gene TRBJ1-2; D perhaps matches TRBD1 (5 bases). The CDR3 contains 16 residues. In germline, CDR1 is MNHEY, CDR2 SVGEGT. Trimming removed 6 bases from V and 0 bases from J, with 17 bases in between. CDR3 protein: CASSLSGTAANYGYTF. The CDR3 DNA is TGTGCCAGCAGCCTATCCGGGACGGCCGCTAACTATGGCTACACCTTC.

V and J are TRBV4-3 and TRBJ2-3, with D uncertain. V dropped 0 bases and J dropped 0 bases, with 7 bases sitting between them. The germline V gene encodes CDR1 LGHNA and CDR2 YSLEER. CDR3 length equals 15 residues. The CDR3 DNA follows: TGCGCCAGCAGCCAAGACATAAGAAGCACAGATACGCAGTATTTT. Translation gives CASSQDIRSTDTQYF.

The chain carries TRBV4-3 and TRBJ2-5; D gene ambiguous. The CDR3 is 13 residues long. V was trimmed by 1 base and J by 7 bases, leaving 10 bases between them. Germline V gene data show CDR1 as LGHNA and CDR2 as YSLEER. The CDR3 sequence is CASSQVGFGTQYF. The CDR3 DNA follows: TGCGCCAGCAGCCAAGTCGGTTTCGGGACCCAGTACTTC.

As concerns this clonotype: Sequence at one end of the junction differs from germline and may be a read error. V gene TRBV3-1 combines with J gene TRBJ1-2; D gene ambiguous. This CDR3 region has 14 residues. Looked up from germline, CDR1 is LGHDT and CDR2 is YNNKEL (reference sequence). This CDR3 reads CASSQGTANYGYTF. The CDR3 coding sequence is TGTGCCAGCAGTCAAGGCACCGCGAACTATGGCTACACCTTC.

This clonotype was counted between two and nine times. The chain carries TRBV2 and TRBJ2-7, with 9 bases lining up with TRBD2. The CDR3 totals 15 residues. CDR1 and CDR2 from the germline V gene are SNHLY and FYNNEI. The trim removed 7 bases at V and 2 bases at J, leaving 9 bases unmatched. The CDR3 coding sequence is TGTGCCAGCATACTCGATAGCGGGGGCCCCTACGAGCAGTACTTC. Its translation is CASILDSGGPYEQYF.

The chain carries TRBV5-5 and TRBJ2-2; 10 bases agree with TRBD1. In germline, CDR1 is SGHKS, CDR2 YYEKEE (reference sequence). V lost 6 bases to trimming and J lost 4 bases; unmatched junction nucleotides: 9. This CDR3 has 16 residues. CDR3 residues: CASTLTGGAGTGELFF. CDR3 nucleotides: TGTGCCAGCACCCTGACAGGGGGCGCTGGCACCGGGGAGCTGTTTTTT.

This clonotype was picked up a small number of times. The chain uses TRBV4-3 and TRBJ2-3, with 9 bases aligning to TRBD2. Germline V gene sequence: CDR1 LGHNA, CDR2 YSLEER. The CDR3 extends over 17 amino acids. Trimming removed 0 bases from V and 7 bases from J; junction bases left unmatched: 11. The CDR3 here is CASSQERSGGNTYTQYF. The CDR3 DNA reads TGCGCCAGCAGCCAAGAAAGAAGCGGGGGGAACACTTATACGCAGTATTTT.

This clonotype has a handful of counts. V is TRBV12-3 or TRBV12-4 and J is TRBJ2-5; 9 bases agree with TRBD2. Germline trimming cut 6 bases from V and 2 bases from J; bases unmatched to any gene: 4. CDR3 length: 14 amino acids. The DNA of the CDR3 is TGTGCCAGCAGGCTAGCGGGGCGTCAAGAGACCCAGTACTTC. Its protein is CASRLAGRQETQYF.

This clonotype was detected a few times. This chain connects TRBV5-5 to TRBJ2-5; tentatively, D is TRBD2 (6 bases). V lost 4 bases and J 4 bases, leaving 20 bases between the germline ends. The CDR3 runs to 16 residues. CDR1 and CDR2 (germline): SGHKS, YYEKEE (reference sequence). The CDR3 sequence is CASSPPGGMGGETQYF. In DNA, the CDR3 is TGTGCCAGCAGCCCCCCCGGGGGAATGGGCGGAGAGACCCAGTACTTC.

The chain uses TRBV7-2 and TRBJ2-3; TRBD1 aligns across 10 bases. V was clipped by 5 bases and J by 2 bases; unmatched bases: 10. Germline CDR1 and CDR2: SGHTA and FQGNSA. This CDR3 spans 17 amino acids. CDR3 protein: CASSPMFDRGPTDTQYF. The CDR3 DNA is TGTGCCAGCAGCCCCATGTTTGACAGGGGGCCCACAGATACGCAGTATTTT.